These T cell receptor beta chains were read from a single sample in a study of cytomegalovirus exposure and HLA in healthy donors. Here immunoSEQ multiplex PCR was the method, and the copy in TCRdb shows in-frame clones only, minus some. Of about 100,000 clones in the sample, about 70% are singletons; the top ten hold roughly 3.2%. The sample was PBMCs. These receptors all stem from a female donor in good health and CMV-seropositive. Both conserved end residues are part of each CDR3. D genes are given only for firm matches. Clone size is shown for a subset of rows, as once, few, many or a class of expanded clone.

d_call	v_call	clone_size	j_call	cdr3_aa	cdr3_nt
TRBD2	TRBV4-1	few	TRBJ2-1	CASSRLRTSGGAEQFF	TGCGCCAGCAGTAGATTAAGGACTAGCGGGGGGGCTGAGCAGTTCTTC
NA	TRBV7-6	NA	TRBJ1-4	CASGPASNEKLFF	TGTGCCAGCGGGCCGGCCTCTAATGAAAAACTGTTTTTT
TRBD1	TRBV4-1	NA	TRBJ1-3	CASSHFSDRGVGNTIYF	TGCGCCAGCAGCCATTTCTCCGACAGGGGGGTTGGAAACACCATATATTTT
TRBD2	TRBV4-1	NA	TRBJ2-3	CASNVERGNTDTQYF	TGCGCCAGCAACGTAGAGCGGGGGAACACAGATACGCAGTATTTT
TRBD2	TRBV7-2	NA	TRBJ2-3	CASSLGSSGAYTDTQYF	TGTGCCAGCAGCTTAGGGTCTAGCGGGGCCTACACAGATACGCAGTATTTT
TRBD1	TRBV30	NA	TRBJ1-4	CAWGANRQGRDEKLFF	TGTGCCTGGGGGGCCAACCGACAGGGACGGGACGAAAAACTGTTTTTT
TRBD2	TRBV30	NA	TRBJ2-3	CAWNLRAGTSTDTQYF	TGTGCCTGGAACCTCAGAGCGGGAACTAGCACAGATACGCAGTATTTT
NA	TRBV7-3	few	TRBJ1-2	CASSLTAGEGYTF	TGTGCCAGCAGCTTAACGGCAGGGGAAGGCTACACCTTC
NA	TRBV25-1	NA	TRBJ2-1	CASSEEFYNEQFF	TGTGCCAGCAGTGAGGAGTTCTACAATGAGCAGTTCTTC
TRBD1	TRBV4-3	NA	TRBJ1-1	CASSQAAGTGKAFF	TGCGCCAGCAGCCAGGCTGCCGGGACAGGGAAAGCTTTCTTT
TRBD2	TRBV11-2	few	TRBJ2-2	CASRPLAGGYTGELFF	TGTGCCAGCAGACCACTAGCGGGAGGGTACACCGGGGAGCTGTTTTTT
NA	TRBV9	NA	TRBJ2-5	CASSVEAGRETQYF	TGTGCCAGCAGCGTAGAGGCGGGGCGGGAGACCCAGTACTTC
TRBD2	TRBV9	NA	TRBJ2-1	CASSPQRLAGYNEQFF	TGTGCCAGCAGCCCGCAAAGACTAGCGGGCTACAATGAGCAGTTCTTC
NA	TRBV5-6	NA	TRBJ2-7	CASRRQGGSYEQYF	TGTGCCAGCAGAAGACAGGGAGGCTCCTACGAGCAGTACTTC
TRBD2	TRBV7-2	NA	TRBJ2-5	CASSLARLAGGLDQETQYF	TGTGCCAGCAGCTTAGCGCGTCTAGCGGGGGGGCTGGACCAAGAGACCCAGTACTTC
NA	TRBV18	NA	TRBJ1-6	CASSPGVQAPLHF	TGTGCCAGCTCACCAGGGGTACAGGCACCCCTCCACTTT
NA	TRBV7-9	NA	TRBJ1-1	CASTPLMNTEAFF	TGTGCCAGCACCCCGTTAATGAACACTGAAGCTTTCTTT
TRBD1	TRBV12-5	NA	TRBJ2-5	CASALDRADIQTQYF	TGTGCTAGTGCCCTCGACAGGGCCGATATCCAGACCCAGTACTTC
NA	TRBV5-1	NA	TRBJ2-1	CASSPDISNEQFF	TGCGCCAGCAGCCCGGACATCAGCAATGAGCAGTTCTTC
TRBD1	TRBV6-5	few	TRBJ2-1	CASSLGTVSYNEQFF	TGTGCCAGCAGCCTTGGGACAGTCTCCTACAATGAGCAGTTCTTC
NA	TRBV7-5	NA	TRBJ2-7	CARSLVSGFNDEQYF	TGTGCCAGAAGCTTAGTGTCGGGATTTAACGACGAGCAGTACTTC
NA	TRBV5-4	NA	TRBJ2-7	CASSLEIGGGASREQYF	TGTGCCAGCAGCTTGGAAATTGGAGGGGGCGCCAGTCGCGAGCAGTACTTC
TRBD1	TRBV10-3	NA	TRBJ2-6	CAISEGDRGQGANVLTF	TGTGCCATCAGTGAGGGGGACAGGGGGCAAGGGGCCAACGTCCTGACTTTC
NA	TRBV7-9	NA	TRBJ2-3	CASSLSQGLTDTQYF	TGTGCCAGCAGCTTGTCGCAGGGATTGACAGATACGCAGTATTTT